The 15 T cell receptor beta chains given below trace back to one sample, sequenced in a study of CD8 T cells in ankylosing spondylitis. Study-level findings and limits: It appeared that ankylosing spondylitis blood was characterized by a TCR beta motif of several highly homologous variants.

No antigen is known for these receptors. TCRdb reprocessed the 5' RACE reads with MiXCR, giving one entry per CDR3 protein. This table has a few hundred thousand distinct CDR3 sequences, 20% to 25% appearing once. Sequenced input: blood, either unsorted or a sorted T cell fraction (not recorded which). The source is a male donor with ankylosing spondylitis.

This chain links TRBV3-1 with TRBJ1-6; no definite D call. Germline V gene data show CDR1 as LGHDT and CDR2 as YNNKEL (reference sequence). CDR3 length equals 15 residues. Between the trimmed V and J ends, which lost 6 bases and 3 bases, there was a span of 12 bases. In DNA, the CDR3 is TGTGCCAGCAGGCCCCGAACGGACTATAATTCACCCCTCCACTTT. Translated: CASRPRTDYNSPLHF.

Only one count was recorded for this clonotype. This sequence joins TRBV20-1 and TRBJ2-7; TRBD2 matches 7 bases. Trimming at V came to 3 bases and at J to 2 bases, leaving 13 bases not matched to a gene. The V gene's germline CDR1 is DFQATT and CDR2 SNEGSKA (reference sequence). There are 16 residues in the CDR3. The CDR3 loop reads CSASRLAASAAYEQYF. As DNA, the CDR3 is TGCAGTGCTAGTCGGCTAGCGGCATCAGCAGCCTACGAGCAGTACTTC.

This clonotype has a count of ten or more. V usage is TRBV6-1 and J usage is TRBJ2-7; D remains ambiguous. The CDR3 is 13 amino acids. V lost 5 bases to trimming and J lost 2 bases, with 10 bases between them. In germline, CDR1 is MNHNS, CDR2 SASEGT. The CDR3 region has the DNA TGTGCCAGCAGTCCCCCCAGAGCCTACGAGCAGTACTTC. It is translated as CASSPPRAYEQYF.

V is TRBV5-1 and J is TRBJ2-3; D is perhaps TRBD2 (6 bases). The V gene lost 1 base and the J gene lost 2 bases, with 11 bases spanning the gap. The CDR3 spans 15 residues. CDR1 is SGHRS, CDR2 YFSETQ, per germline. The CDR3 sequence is CASSLPRGNTDTQYF. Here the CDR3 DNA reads TGCGCCAGCAGCTTGCCACGCGGGAACACAGATACGCAGTATTTT.

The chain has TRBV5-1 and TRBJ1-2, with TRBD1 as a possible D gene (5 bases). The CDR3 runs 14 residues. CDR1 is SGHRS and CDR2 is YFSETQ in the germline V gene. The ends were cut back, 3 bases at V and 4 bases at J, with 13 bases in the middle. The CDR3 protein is CASSSSGAFYGYTF. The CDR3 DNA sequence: TGCGCCAGCAGCTCTTCCGGGGCCTTCTATGGCTACACCTTC.

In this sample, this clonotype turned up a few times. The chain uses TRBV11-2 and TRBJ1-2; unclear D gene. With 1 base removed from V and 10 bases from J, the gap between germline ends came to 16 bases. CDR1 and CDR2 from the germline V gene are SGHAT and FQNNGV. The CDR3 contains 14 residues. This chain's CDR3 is CASSLGRQLHDYTF. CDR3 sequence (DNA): TGTGCCAGCAGCTTAGGGCGGCAGTTACATGACTACACCTTC.

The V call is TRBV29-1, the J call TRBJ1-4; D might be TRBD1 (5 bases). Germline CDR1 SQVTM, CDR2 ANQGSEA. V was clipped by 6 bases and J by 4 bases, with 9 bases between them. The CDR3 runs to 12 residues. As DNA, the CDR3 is TGCAGCGTCGGCGGGGGTAATGAAAAACTGTTTTTT. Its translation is CSVGGGNEKLFF.

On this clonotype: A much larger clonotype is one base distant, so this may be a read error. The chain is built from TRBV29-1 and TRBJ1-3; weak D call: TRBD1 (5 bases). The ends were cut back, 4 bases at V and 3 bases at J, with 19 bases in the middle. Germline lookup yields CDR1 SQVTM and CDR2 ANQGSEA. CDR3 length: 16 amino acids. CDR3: CSVASGTGSLGNTIYF. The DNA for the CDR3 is TGCAGCGTTGCTTCCGGGACGGGAAGTCTTGGAAACACCATATATTTT.

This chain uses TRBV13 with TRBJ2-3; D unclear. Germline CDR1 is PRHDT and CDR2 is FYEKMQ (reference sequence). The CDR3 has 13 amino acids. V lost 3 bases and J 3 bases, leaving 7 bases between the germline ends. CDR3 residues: CASSFYETDTQYF. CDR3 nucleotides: TGTGCCAGCAGCTTCTATGAGACAGATACGCAGTATTTT.

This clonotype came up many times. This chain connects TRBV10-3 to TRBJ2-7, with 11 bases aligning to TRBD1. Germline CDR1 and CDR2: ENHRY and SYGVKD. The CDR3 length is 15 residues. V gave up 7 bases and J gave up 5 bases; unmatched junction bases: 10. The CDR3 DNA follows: TGTGCCATCATTCGGGACAGGGGGACGGTCAACGAGCAGTACTTC. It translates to CAIIRDRGTVNEQYF.

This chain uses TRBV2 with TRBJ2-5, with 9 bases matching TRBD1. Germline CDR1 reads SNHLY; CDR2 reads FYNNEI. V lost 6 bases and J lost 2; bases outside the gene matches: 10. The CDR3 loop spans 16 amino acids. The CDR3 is CASRSGETGGQETQYF. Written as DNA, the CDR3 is TGTGCCAGCAGGTCAGGGGAGACAGGGGGTCAAGAGACCCAGTACTTC. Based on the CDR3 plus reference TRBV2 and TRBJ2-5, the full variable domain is EPEVTQTPSHQVTQMGQEVILRCVPISNHLYFYWYRQILGQKVEFLVSFYNNEISEKSEIFDDQFSVERPDGSNFTLKIRSTKLEDSAMYFCASRSGETGGQETQYFGPGTRLLVL.

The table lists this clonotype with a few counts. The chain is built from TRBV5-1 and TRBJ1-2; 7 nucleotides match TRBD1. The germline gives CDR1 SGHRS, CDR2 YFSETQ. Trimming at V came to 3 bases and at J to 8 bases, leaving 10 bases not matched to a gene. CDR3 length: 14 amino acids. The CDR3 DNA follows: TGCGCCAGCAGCTCGATGACAGGGCTGGCGGGCTACACCTTC. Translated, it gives CASSSMTGLAGYTF.

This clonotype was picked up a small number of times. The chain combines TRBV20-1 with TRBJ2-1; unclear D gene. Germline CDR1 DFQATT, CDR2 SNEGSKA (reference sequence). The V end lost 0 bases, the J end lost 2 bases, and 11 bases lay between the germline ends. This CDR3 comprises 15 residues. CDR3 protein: CSARDDQRPYNEQFF. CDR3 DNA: TGCAGTGCTAGAGATGACCAGCGACCCTACAATGAGCAGTTCTTC.

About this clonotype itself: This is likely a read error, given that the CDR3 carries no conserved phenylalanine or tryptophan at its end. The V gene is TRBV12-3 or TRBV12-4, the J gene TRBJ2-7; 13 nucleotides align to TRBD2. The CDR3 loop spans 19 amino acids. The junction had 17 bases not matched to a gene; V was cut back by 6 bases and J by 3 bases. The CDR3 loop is CASSLSILAGGPKYYEQYL. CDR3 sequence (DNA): TGTGCCAGCAGCCTAAGCATACTAGCGGGAGGGCCCAAATACTACGAGCAGTACCTC.

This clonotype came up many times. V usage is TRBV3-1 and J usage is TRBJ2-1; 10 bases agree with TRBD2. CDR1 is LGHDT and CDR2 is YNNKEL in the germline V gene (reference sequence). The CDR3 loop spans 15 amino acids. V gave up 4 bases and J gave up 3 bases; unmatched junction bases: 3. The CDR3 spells CASSRSSGSYNEQFF. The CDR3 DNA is TGTGCCAGCAGCCGGTCTAGCGGGAGCTACAATGAGCAGTTCTTC.